These 15 T cell receptor beta chains share one sample of origin, sequenced in a study of T cell responses to AZD1222 COVID-19 vaccine. Produced via immunoSEQ multiplex PCR; TCRdb's table is partial and in-frame only. Counted here are some 190,000 clones, approximately 93% occurring once; the ten biggest clones make up approximately 1.7%. Sequencing used peripheral blood, obtained 28 days after the second AZD1222 dose. The receptors were sampled from an adult who received the AZD1222 COVID-19 vaccine.

The rearrangement uses TRBV5-8 and TRBJ2-5, with D perhaps given as TRBD1 or TRBD2 (5 bases each). CDR1 and CDR2 (germline): SGHTS, YDEGEE. Trimming took 3 bases from V and 5 from J, leaving 20 bases between them. The length of the CDR3 is 16 residues. This CDR3 reads CASSSGTKTSRETQYF. The CDR3 DNA follows: TGTGCCAGCAGCTCCGGGACGAAAACTTCAAGGGAGACCCAGTACTTC.

The chain recombines TRBV30 with TRBJ2-3; no clear D gene. The CDR3 is 13 residues long. CDR1 and CDR2 (germline): GTSNPN, SVGIG (reference sequence). As DNA, the CDR3 is TGTGCTTCCGGAACTTCCTCGACAGATACGCAGTATTTT. Translating gives CASGTSSTDTQYF.

The V call is TRBV4-1, the J call TRBJ1-2; D unclear. The germline V and J ends were trimmed by 0 bases and 6 bases, with 17 bases remaining between them. CDR1 is MGHRA, CDR2 YSYEKL, per germline. CDR3 size: 16 residues. CDR3 protein: CASSQEPGGRLHGYTF. The DNA of the CDR3 is TGCGCCAGCAGCCAAGAGCCCGGCGGACGGCTCCATGGCTACACCTTC.

J is TRBJ1-6 and V is TRBV14, with TRBD1 as a possible D gene (5 bases). CDR1 SGHDN and CDR2 FVKESK come from the germline V gene. The ends were cut back, 4 bases at V and 8 bases at J, with 15 bases in the middle. This CDR3 spans 15 amino acids. This CDR3 is CASSPRGAVHSPLHF. The CDR3 coding sequence is TGTGCCAGCAGCCCCAGAGGGGCCGTCCATTCACCCCTCCACTTT.

J is TRBJ1-5 and V is TRBV19; D gene uncertain. V lost 7 bases to trimming and J lost 6 bases, with 19 bases between them. This CDR3 comprises 15 residues. The germline V gene encodes CDR1 LNHDA and CDR2 SQIVND (reference sequence). CDR3 protein: CASTQGRGSGQPQHF. CDR3 DNA: TGTGCCAGTACCCAAGGCCGGGGTAGTGGTCAGCCCCAGCATTTT.

The chain combines TRBV7-6 with TRBJ2-5; 9 nucleotides align to TRBD1. This CDR3 spans 13 amino acids. The V and J ends lost 4 bases and 5 bases, in that order; junction bases with no gene match: 2. Per germline, CDR1 SGHVS and CDR2 FNYEAQ. The DNA of the CDR3 is TGTGCCAGCAGCTACAGGGGGCCGGAGACCCAGTACTTC. Its protein product is CASSYRGPETQYF.

This clone came up once. CDR3: CASSELSGGGAEQYF. CDR3 DNA: TGCGCCAGCAGTGAGTTATCCGGCGGGGGGGCGGAGCAGTACTTC. V usage is TRBV10-1 and J usage is TRBJ2-7; 9 positions match TRBD2. The CDR3 extends over 15 amino acids. Germline V gene lookup returns CDR1 WNHNN and CDR2 SYGVQD (reference sequence). Trimming took 1 base from V and 7 from J; bases not matched to a gene: 8.

The V call is TRBV29-1, the J call TRBJ1-4, with D uncertain. CDR1 and CDR2 from the germline V gene are SQVTM and ANQGSEA. Trimming shortened V by 4 bases and J by 4 bases, and 7 bases separated the two germline ends. CDR3 size: 12 residues. CDR3 bases: TGCAGCGTTGCCCTTTATAATGAAAAACTGTTTTTT. Translated: CSVALYNEKLFF.

J is TRBJ1-5 and V is TRBV19, with D tentatively TRBD1 (6 bases). Between the trimmed V and J ends, which lost 7 bases and 0 bases, there was a span of 16 bases. The V gene's germline CDR1 is LNHDA and CDR2 SQIVND (reference sequence). CDR3 length equals 16 residues. The CDR3 nucleotides are TGTGCCAGTACCTTAAGCGGACAGATTAGCAATCAGCCCCAGCATTTT. Residues: CASTLSGQISNQPQHF.

The V call is TRBV29-1, the J call TRBJ2-7, with TRBD1 matching 9 bases. The V gene end was trimmed by 8 bases and the J gene end by 5 bases; junction bases not matched to a gene: 7. The CDR3 is 12 residues long. The germline CDR1 and CDR2 sequences are SQVTM and ANQGSEA. DNA for the CDR3: TGCAGCACCGGGACAGGGAGGAACGAGCAGTACTTC. The encoded protein is CSTGTGRNEQYF.

V gene TRBV12-2 combines with J gene TRBJ2-1; TRBD1, the table's D call, lacks a check against the DNA. TRBV12-2 is a listed pseudogene. CDR3 length: 17 amino acids. CDR3 residues: CASRLGGTGFLQVRQFF. The CDR3 DNA is TGTGCAAGTCGCTTAGGCGGGACAGGGTTTCTTCAAGTCCGGCAGTTCTTC.

This rearrangement joins TRBV5-4 to TRBJ2-7; the D is unclear. The CDR3 spans 15 residues. Deletions cut 0 bases from V and 1 base from J, with 11 bases between. The V gene's germline CDR1 is SGHNT and CDR2 YYREEE (reference sequence). In DNA form, the CDR3 reads TGTGCCAGCAGCTTGGGTGCACAAATTTCCTACGAGCAGTACTTC. This encodes CASSLGAQISYEQYF.

The chain links TRBV2 to TRBJ2-7; 8 bases match TRBD2. Germline V gene lookup returns CDR1 SNHLY and CDR2 FYNNEI. After removal of 3 bases from V and 0 bases from J, the junction contained 1 base not matched to a gene. The CDR3 contains 14 residues. CDR3 DNA sequence: TGTGCCAGCAGTGAGACTAGCGCCTCCTACGAGCAGTACTTC. It translates to CASSETSASYEQYF.

The rearrangement links TRBV7-2 to TRBJ1-2; the D is unclear. The CDR3 is made up of 15 amino acids. The germline gives CDR1 SGHTA, CDR2 FQGNSA. The V end lost 5 bases, the J end lost 4 bases, and 17 bases lay between the germline ends. Here the CDR3 DNA reads TGTGCCAGCAGCCCCCGGGGTATAATTTCCTATGGCTACACCTTC. This encodes CASSPRGIISYGYTF.

This sequence joins TRBV6-5 and TRBJ2-7; D might be TRBD2 (5 bases). CDR3 length: 13 residues. V was cut by 4 bases and J by 0 bases, with 7 bases left in between. Per germline, CDR1 MNHEY and CDR2 SVGAGI. CDR3 region: CASSSRGSYEQYF. The CDR3 nucleotides are TGTGCCAGCAGTTCACGGGGCTCCTACGAGCAGTACTTC.